Sequencing of this T cell receptor (beta chain) was carried out in a study of cytomegalovirus exposure and HLA in healthy donors. The PCR employed 60 Vbeta primers together with 13 Jbeta primers. Generated by immunoSEQ multiplex PCR, the TCRdb table keeps only in-frame clones and is missing some. The sample shows fewer than 100,000 clones, roughly 78% of them seen only once. CDR3 length: 12 amino acids. V was shortened by 3 bases and J by 4 bases, with 6 bases between the two germline ends. Germline values: CDR1 MDHEN, CDR2 SYDVKM. This clone has just one count. This CDR3 is also generated by other DNA sequences in the sample.

Specimen: PBMCs. This sequence was found in a male donor in good health and CMV-seropositive. The chain carries TRBV28 and TRBJ1-2; D gene unclear. The CDR3 sequence: CASSLRFYGYTF. The CDR3 DNA reads TGTGCCAGCAGTTTGCGATTCTATGGCTACACCTTC.